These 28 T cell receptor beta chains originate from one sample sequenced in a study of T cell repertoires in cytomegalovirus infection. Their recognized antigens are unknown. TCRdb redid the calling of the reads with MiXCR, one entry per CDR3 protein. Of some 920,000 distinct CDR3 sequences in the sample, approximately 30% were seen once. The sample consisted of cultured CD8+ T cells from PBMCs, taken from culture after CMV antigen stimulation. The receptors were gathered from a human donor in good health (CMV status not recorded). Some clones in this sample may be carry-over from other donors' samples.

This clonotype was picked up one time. CDR3 region: CASSSISAGGEAFF. The CDR3 nucleotides read TGTGCCAGCAGCTCGATTTCCGCAGGCGGTGAAGCTTTCTTT. The V call is TRBV7-8, the J call TRBJ1-1; the D is unclear. This CDR3 is 14 amino acids long. V was cut by 4 bases and J by 7 bases, with 16 bases left in between. CDR1 SGHVS and CDR2 FQNEAQ come from the germline V gene.

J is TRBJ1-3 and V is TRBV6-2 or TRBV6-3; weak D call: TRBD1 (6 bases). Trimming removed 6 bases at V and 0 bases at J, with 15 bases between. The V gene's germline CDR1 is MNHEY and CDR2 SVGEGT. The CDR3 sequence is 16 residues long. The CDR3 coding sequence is TGTGCCAGCAGCTTCCGACAGGCCTTCTCTGGAAACACCATATATTTT. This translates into CASSFRQAFSGNTIYF.

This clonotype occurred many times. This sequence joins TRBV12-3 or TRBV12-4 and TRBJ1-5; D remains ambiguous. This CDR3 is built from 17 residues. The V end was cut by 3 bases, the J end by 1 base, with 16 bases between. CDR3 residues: CASSFGFTGGSNQPQHF. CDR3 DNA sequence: TGTGCCAGCAGTTTTGGTTTCACGGGAGGGAGCAATCAGCCCCAGCATTTT.

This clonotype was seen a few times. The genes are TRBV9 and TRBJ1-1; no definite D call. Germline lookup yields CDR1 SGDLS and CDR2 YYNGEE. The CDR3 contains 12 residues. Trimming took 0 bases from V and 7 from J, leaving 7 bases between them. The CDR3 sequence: CASSVVGREAFF. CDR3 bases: TGTGCCAGCAGCGTAGTAGGCCGTGAAGCTTTCTTT.

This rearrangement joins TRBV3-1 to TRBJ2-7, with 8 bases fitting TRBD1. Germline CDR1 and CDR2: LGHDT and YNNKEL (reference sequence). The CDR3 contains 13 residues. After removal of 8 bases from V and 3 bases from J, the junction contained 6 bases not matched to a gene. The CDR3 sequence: CASGTGTNYEQYF. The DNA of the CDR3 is TGTGCCAGCGGGACAGGCACGAACTACGAGCAGTACTTC.

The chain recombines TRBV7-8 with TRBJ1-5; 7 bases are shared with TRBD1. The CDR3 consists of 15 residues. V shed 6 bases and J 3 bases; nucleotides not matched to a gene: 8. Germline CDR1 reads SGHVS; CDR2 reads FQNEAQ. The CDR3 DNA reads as TGTGCCAGCAGTACCGGAGACAGGGTCAATCAGCCCCAGCATTTT. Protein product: CASSTGDRVNQPQHF.

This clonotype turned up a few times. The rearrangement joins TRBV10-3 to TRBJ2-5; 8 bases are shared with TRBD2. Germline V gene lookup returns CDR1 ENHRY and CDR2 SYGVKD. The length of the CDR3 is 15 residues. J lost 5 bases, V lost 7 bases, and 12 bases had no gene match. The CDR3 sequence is CAIKIQSGGRETQYF. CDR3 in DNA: TGTGCCATCAAGATCCAAAGCGGGGGTAGGGAGACCCAGTACTTC.

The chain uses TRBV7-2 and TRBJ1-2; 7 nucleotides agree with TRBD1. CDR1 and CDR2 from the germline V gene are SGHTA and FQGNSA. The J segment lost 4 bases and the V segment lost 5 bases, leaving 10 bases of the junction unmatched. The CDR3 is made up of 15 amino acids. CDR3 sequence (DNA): TGTGCCAGCAGCCCTCGACAGGGCGATGGCTATGGCTACACCTTC. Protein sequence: CASSPRQGDGYGYTF.

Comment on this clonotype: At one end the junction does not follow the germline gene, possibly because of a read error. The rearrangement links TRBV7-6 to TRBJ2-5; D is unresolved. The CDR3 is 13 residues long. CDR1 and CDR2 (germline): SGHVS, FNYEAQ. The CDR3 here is CASSERLKETQYF. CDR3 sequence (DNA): TGTGCTAGCAGTGAAAGGCTGAAAGAGACCCAGTACTTC.

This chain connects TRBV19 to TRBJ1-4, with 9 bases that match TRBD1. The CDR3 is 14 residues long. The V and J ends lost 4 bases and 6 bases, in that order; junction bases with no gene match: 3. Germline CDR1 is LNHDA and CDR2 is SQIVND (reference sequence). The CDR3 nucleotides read TGTGCCAGTAGTACGACAGGGGGACATGAAAAACTGTTTTTT. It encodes CASSTTGGHEKLFF.

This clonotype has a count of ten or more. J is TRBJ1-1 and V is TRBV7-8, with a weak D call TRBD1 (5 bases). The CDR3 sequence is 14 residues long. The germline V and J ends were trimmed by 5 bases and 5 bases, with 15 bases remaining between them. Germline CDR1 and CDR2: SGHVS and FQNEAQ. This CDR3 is CASSPHGQGTEAFF. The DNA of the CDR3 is TGTGCCAGCAGCCCCCACGGGCAGGGTACTGAAGCTTTCTTT.

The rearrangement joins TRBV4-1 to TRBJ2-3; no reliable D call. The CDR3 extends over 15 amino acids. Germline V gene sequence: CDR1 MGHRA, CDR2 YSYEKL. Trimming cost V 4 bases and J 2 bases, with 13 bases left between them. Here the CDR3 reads CASSPGPLPTDTQYF. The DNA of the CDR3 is TGCGCCAGCAGCCCTGGACCCCTCCCCACAGATACGCAGTATTTT.

Written as DNA, the CDR3 is TGTGCCAGCCCCCTTACCGGGACTAGCGGGCGCAATAACAATGAGCAGTTCTTC. This gives the protein CASPLTGTSGRNNNEQFF. V and J are TRBV2 and TRBJ2-1; 12 bases are shared with TRBD2. Germline V CDR1 and CDR2: SNHLY, FYNNEI. This CDR3 spans 18 amino acids. The V and J ends lost 8 bases and 5 bases, in that order; junction bases with no gene match: 16.

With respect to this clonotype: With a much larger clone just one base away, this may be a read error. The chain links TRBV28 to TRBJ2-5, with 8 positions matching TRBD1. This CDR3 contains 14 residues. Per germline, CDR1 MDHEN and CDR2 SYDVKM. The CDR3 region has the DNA TGTACCAGCAGTTCGGACAGGGAGGTGGTGACCCAGTACTTC. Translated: CTSSSDREVVTQYF.

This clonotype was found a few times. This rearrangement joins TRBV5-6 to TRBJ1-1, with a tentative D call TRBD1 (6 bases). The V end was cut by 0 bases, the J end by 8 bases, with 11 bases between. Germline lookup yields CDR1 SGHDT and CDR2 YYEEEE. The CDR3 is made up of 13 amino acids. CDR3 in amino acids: CASSLGPGGEAFF. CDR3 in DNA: TGTGCCAGCAGCTTGGGACCCGGGGGCGAAGCTTTCTTT.

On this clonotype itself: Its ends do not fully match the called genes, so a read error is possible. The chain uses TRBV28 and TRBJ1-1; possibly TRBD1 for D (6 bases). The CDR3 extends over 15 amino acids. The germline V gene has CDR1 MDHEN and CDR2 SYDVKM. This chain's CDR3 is CASRLYGTTNTEAFF. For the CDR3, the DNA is TGTGCCAGCAGATTATACGGGACAACGAACACTGAAGCTTTCTTT.

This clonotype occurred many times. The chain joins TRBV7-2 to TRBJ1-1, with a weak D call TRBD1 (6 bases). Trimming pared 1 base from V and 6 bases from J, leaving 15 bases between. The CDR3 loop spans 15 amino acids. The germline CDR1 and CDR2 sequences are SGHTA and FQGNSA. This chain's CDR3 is CASSLGGGRFAEAFF. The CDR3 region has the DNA TGTGCCAGCAGCTTAGGTGGGGGCAGATTCGCTGAAGCTTTCTTT.

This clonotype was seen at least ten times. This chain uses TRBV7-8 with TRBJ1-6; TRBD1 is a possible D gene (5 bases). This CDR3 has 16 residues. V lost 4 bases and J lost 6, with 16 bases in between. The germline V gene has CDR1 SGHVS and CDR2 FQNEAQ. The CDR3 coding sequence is TGTGCCAGCAGCTGGAACCGACAGAAGCTTAATTCACCCCTCCACTTT. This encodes CASSWNRQKLNSPLHF.

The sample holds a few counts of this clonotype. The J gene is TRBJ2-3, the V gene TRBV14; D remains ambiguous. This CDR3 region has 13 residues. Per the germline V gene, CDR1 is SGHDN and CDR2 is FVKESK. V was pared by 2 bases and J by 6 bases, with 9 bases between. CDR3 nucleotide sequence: TGTGCCAGCAGCCAAACGAGGATTGATACGCAGTATTTT. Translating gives CASSQTRIDTQYF.

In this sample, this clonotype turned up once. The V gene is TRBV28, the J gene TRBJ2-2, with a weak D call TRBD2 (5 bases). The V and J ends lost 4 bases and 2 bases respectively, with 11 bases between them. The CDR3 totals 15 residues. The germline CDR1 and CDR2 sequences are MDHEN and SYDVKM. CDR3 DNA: TGTGCCAGCAGTTCCTTAGCGTATAACACCGGGGAGCTGTTTTTT. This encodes CASSSLAYNTGELFF.

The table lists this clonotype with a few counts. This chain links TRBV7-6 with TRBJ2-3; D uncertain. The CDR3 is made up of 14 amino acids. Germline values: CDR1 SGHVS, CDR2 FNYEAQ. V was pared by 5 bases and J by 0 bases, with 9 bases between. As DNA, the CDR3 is TGTGCCAGCAGCAAAAGACGGAGCACAGATACGCAGTATTTT. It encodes CASSKRRSTDTQYF.

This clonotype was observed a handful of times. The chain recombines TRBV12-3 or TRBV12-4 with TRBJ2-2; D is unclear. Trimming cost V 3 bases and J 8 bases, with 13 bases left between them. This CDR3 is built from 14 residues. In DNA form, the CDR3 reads TGTGCCAGCAGTTTCGTACCAGCCCTAGGGGAGCTGTTTTTT. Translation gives CASSFVPALGELFF.

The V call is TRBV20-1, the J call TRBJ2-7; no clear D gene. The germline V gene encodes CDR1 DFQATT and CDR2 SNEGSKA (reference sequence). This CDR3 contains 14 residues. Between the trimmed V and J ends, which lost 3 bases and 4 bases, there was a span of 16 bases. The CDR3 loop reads CSARSKPAKYEQYV. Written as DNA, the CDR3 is TGCAGTGCTAGGTCCAAGCCGGCTAAGTACGAGCAGTACGTC.

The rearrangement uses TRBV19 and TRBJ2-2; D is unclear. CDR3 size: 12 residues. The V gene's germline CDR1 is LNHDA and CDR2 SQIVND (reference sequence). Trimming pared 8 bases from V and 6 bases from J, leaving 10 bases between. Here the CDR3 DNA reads TGTGCCAGTCGGTTAAGAGCCGGGGAGCTGTTTTTT. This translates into CASRLRAGELFF.

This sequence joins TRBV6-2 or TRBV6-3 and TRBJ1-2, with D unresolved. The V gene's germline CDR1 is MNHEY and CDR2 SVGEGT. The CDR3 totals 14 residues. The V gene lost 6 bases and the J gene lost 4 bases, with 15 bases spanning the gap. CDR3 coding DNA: TGTGCCAGCAGCTGGGCCCCGGTCGCCTATGGCTACACCTTC. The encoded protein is CASSWAPVAYGYTF.

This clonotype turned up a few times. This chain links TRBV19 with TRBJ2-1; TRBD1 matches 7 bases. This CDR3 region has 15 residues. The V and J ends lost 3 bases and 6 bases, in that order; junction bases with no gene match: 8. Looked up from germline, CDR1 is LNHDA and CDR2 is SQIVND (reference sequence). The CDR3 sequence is CASSIPGTVINEQFF. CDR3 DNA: TGTGCCAGTAGTATCCCGGGGACAGTTATCAATGAGCAGTTCTTC.

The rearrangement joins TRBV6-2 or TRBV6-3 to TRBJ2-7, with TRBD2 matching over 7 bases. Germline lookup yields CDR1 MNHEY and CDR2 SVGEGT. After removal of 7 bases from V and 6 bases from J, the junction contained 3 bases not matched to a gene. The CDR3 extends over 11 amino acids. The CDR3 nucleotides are TGTGCCAGCACTACGGGGGGCGAGCAGTACTTC. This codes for CASTTGGEQYF.

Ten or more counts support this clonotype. CDR3 DNA: TGTGCCAGCAGTTCCCCAGGGTCCGGAAACACCATATATTTT. Translated, it gives CASSSPGSGNTIYF. The chain combines TRBV7-2 with TRBJ1-3; D might be TRBD1 (5 bases). Trimming shortened V by 6 bases and J by 4 bases, and 13 bases separated the two germline ends. Germline CDR1 and CDR2: SGHTA and FQGNSA. This CDR3 contains 14 residues.